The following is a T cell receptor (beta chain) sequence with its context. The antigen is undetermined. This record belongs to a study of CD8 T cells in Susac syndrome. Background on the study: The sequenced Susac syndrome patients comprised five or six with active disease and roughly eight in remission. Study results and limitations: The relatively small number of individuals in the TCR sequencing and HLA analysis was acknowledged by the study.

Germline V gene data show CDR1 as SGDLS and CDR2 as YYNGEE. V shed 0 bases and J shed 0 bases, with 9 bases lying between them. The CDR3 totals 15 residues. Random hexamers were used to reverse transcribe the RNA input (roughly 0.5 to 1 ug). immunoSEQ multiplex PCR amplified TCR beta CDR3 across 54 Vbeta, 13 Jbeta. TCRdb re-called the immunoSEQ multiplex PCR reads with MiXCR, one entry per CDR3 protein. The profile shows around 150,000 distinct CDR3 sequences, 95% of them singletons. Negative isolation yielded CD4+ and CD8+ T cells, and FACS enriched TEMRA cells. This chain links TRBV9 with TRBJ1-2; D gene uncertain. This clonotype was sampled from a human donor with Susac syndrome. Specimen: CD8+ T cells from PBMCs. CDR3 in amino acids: CASSVENDPNYGYTF. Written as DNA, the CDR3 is TGTGCCAGCAGCGTAGAGAATGACCCTAACTATGGCTACACCTTC. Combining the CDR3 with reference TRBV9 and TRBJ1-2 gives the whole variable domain DSGVTQTPKHLITATGQRVTLRCSPRSGDLSVYWYQQSLDQGLQFLIQYYNGEERAKGNILERFSAQQFPDLHSELNLSSLELGDSALYFCASSVENDPNYGYTFGSGTRLTVV.